Listed here are 7 T cell receptor beta chains from one sample, sequenced in a study of cytomegalovirus exposure and HLA in healthy donors listed by TCRdb under 2017. Libraries were constructed by the immunoSEQ multiplex PCR assay. A mixture of 60 forward primers for TCR Vbeta segments and 13 reverse primers for TCR Jbeta segments was used in the multiplex PCR. TCRdb obtained this table from immuneACCESS and retained in-frame rearrangements with V and J assigned. These tables miss some clones; where compared with another copy, unresolved V genes account for less than half of the shortfall, and the remainder is unexplained. Present in this sample are about 120,000 clones, 82% of which were seen just once. The ten largest clones add up to 11% of the sample. Sequences were obtained from PBMCs. The source is a male donor in good health and CMV-seropositive.

This clone was picked up a small number of times. The chain is built from TRBV13 and TRBJ1-2; no reliable D call. CDR3 length equals 15 residues. CDR1 and CDR2 (germline): PRHDT, FYEKMQ (reference sequence). Trimming shortened V by 5 bases and J by 8 bases, and 21 bases separated the two germline ends. The CDR3 sequence: CASSPRTAGQVGYTF. The CDR3 nucleotides read TGTGCCAGCAGCCCCCGGACCGCGGGCCAGGTGGGCTACACCTTC.

The CDR3 DNA follows: TGTGCCACCAGCAGAGAGTGGGCAGGTGGAAACACCATATATTTT. As protein: CATSREWAGGNTIYF. V and J are TRBV15 and TRBJ1-3; D gene unclear. The germline V and J ends were trimmed by 0 bases and 3 bases, with 9 bases remaining between them. This CDR3 is built from 15 residues. Germline CDR1 reads LNHNV; CDR2 reads YYDKDF (reference sequence).

The chain uses TRBV10-3 and TRBJ1-2; the match to TRBD1 covers 10 bases. CDR3 size: 12 residues. With V trimmed by 6 bases and J by 6 bases, 1 base remained unmatched. CDR1 and CDR2 (germline): ENHRY, SYGVKD. CDR3 loop: CAISGTGDGYTF. The DNA of the CDR3 is TGTGCCATCAGCGGGACAGGGGATGGCTACACCTTC.

This sequence joins TRBV18 and TRBJ2-3; D might be TRBD1 (6 bases). CDR1 KGHSH and CDR2 LQKENI come from the germline V gene. This CDR3 has 14 residues. V dropped 3 bases and J dropped 7 bases, with 14 bases sitting between them. The CDR3 loop reads CASSPIAGVYTQYF. The CDR3 DNA sequence: TGTGCCAGCTCACCCATTGCAGGGGTCTATACGCAGTATTTT.

The gene calls are TRBV15 and TRBJ2-3; the match to TRBD1 covers 8 bases. Germline V gene sequence: CDR1 LNHNV, CDR2 YYDKDF (reference sequence). The CDR3 consists of 13 residues. After removal of 0 bases from V and 11 bases from J, the junction contained 4 bases not matched to a gene. The CDR3 DNA reads TGTGCCACCAGCAGAGAACGGACAGGGAAGCAGTATTTT. Protein sequence: CATSRERTGKQYF.

The chain has TRBV9 and TRBJ2-1; D is possibly TRBD2 (6 bases). V lost 4 bases, J lost 8 bases, and 19 bases lay in between. CDR1 SGDLS and CDR2 YYNGEE come from the germline V gene. CDR3 length: 15 residues. The CDR3 nucleotides read TGTGCCAGCAGCCCCCGACTAGATGCCTGGTATGAGCAGTTCTTC. Its translation: CASSPRLDAWYEQFF.

This clone was observed many times. V and J are TRBV28 and TRBJ2-3; a weak D match, TRBD2 (5 bases). Germline V gene sequence: CDR1 MDHEN, CDR2 SYDVKM. The CDR3 covers 16 residues. Deletions cut 5 bases from V and 0 bases from J, with 15 bases between. The chain's CDR3 is CASSRVERLSTDTQYF. The CDR3 DNA sequence: TGTGCCAGCAGTCGGGTGGAGCGGTTGAGCACAGATACGCAGTATTTT.